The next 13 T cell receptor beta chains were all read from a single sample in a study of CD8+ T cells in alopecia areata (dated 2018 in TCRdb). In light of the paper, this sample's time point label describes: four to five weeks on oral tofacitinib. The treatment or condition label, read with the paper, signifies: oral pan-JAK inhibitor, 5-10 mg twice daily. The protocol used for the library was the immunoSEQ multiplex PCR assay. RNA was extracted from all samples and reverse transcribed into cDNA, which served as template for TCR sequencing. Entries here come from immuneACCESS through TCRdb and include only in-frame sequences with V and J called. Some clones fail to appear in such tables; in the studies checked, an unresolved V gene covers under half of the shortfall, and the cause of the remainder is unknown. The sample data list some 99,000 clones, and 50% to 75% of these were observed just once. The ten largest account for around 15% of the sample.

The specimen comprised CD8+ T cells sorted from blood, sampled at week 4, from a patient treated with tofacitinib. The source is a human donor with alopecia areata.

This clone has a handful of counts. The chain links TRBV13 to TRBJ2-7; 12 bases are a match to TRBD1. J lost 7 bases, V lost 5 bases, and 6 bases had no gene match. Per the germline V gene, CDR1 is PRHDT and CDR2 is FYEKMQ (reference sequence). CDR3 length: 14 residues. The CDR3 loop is CASSPGQGAREQYF. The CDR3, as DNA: TGTGCCAGCAGCCCGGGACAGGGGGCTCGGGAGCAGTACTTC.

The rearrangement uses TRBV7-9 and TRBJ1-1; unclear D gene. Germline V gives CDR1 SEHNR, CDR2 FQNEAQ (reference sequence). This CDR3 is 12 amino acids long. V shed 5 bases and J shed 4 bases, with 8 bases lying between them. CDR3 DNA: TGTGCCAGCAGCACCTTAAGCACTGAAGCTTTCTTT. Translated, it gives CASSTLSTEAFF.

Written as DNA, the CDR3 is TGTGCCAGCAGACAGGGTATTGGCTACACCTTC. Translation gives CASRQGIGYTF. This chain connects TRBV27 to TRBJ1-2; D might be TRBD1 (6 bases). Trimming shortened V by 6 bases and J by 7 bases, and 9 bases separated the two germline ends. Germline assignment: CDR1 MNHEY and CDR2 SMNVEV (reference sequence). The CDR3 sequence is 11 residues long.

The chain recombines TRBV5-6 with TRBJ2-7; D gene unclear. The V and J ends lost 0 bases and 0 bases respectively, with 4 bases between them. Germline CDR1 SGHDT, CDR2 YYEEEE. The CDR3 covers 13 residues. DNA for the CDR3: TGTGCCAGCAGCTTGGTGAGCTCCTACGAGCAGTACTTC. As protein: CASSLVSSYEQYF.

The CDR3 DNA reads as TGCAGCGTTGAAGCTCAACCTACTAGCACAGATACGCAGTATTTT. This gives the protein CSVEAQPTSTDTQYF. The V call is TRBV29-1, the J call TRBJ2-3; no definite D call. The V gene's germline CDR1 is SQVTM and CDR2 ANQGSEA. The V gene lost 1 base and the J gene lost 0 bases, with 11 bases spanning the gap. CDR3 length: 15 residues.

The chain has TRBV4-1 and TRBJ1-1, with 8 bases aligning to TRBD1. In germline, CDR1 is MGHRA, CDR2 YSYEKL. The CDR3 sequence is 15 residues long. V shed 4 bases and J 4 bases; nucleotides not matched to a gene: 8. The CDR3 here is CASSRSGQGGTEAFF. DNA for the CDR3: TGCGCCAGCAGCCGATCCGGACAGGGAGGCACTGAAGCTTTCTTT.

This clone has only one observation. The CDR3 DNA is TGTGCCAGCAGCTTAATAGGAGTCGGGGGAGGGGATGAGCAGTTCTTC. Amino acids: CASSLIGVGGGDEQFF. This sequence joins TRBV7-3 and TRBJ2-1; 7 bases fit TRBD2. CDR3 length: 16 residues. Germline lookup yields CDR1 SGHTA and CDR2 FQGTGA. J lost 8 bases, V lost 1 base, and 11 bases had no gene match.

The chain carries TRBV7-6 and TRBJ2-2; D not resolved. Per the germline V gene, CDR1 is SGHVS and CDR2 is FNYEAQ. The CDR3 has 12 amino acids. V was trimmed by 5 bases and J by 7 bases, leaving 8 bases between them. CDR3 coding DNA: TGTGCCAGCAGCCCCCGCCTCGGGGAGCTGTTTTTT. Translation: CASSPRLGELFF.

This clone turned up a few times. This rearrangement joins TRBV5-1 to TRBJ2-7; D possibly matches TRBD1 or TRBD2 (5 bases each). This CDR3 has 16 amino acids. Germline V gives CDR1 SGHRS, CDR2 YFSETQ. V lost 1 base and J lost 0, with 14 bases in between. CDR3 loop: CASSLFRDDYSYEQYF. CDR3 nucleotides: TGCGCCAGCAGCTTGTTTCGGGACGACTACTCCTACGAGCAGTACTTC. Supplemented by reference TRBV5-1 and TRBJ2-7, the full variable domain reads KAGVTQTPRYLIKTRGQQVTLSCSPISGHRSVSWYQQTPGQGLQFLFEYFSETQRNKGNFPGRFSGRQFSNSRSEMNVSTLELGDSALYLCASSLFRDDYSYEQYFGPGTRLTVT.

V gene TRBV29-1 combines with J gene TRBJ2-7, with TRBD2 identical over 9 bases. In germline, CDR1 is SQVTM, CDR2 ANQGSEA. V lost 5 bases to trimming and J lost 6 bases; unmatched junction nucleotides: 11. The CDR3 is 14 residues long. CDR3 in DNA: TGCAGCGTTCTCATAGTAGCGGGAGCCCTCGAGCAGTACTTC. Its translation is CSVLIVAGALEQYF.

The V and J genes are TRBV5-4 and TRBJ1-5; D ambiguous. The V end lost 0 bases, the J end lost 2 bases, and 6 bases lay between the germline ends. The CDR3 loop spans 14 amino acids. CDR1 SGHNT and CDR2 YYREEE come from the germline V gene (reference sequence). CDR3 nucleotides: TGTGCCAGCAGCTTGGGAGGCGGCAATCAGCCCCAGCATTTT. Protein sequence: CASSLGGGNQPQHF.

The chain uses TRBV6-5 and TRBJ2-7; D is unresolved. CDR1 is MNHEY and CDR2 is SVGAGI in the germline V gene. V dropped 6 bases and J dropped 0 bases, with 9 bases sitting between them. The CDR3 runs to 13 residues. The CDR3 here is CASSPLISYEQYF. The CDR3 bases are TGTGCCAGCAGCCCTTTAATCTCCTACGAGCAGTACTTC.

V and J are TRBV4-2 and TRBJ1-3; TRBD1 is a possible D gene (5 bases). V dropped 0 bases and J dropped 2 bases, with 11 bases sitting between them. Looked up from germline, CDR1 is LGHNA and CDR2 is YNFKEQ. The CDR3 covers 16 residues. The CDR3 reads CASSQEFGRAGNTIYF. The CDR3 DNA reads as TGTGCCAGCAGCCAAGAGTTCGGCAGGGCTGGAAACACCATATATTTT.